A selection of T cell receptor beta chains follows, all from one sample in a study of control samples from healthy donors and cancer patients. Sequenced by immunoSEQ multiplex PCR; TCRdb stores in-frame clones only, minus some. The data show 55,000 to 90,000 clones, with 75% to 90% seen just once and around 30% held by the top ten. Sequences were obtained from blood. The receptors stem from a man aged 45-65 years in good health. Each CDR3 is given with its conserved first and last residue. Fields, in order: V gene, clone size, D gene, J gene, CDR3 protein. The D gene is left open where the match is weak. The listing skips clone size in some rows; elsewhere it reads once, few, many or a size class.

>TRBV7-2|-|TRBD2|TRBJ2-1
CASSLGTSGGDEQFF
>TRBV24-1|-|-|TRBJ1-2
CATSDPYEGYTF
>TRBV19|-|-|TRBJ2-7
CASSRDVGPDEQYF
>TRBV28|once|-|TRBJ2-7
CASSLWQSSSYEQYF
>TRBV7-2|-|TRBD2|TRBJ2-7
CASSSWDYRSYEQYF
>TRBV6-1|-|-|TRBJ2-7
CASSEVGTSSYEQYF
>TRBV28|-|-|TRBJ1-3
CASSSLGAGNTIYF
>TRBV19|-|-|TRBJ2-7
CASSFNPGPSSYEQYF
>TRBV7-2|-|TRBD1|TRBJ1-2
CASSPQGAAGPTF
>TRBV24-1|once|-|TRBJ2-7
CATSPRGSYEQYF
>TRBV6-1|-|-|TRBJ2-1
CASSDLWGIEGSNEQFF
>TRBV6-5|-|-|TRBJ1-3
CASSSISSGNTIYF
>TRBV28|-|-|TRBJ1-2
CASSPLSYGYTF
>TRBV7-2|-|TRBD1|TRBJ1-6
CASSKQGLGYNSPLHF
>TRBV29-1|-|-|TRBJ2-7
CSVVASDSRVEAF
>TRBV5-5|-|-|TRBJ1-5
CASSLDAGYQPQHF
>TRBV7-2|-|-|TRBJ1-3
CATSGGSGNTIYF
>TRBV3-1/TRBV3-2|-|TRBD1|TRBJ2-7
CASSQDLVQGVYEQYF
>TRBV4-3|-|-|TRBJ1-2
CASSQVAGTAYGYTF
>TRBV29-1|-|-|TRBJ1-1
CSATWDVTEAFF
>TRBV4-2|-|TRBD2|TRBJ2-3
CASSQDEGTSATDTQYF
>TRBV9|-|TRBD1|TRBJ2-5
CASSPRTGGETQYF
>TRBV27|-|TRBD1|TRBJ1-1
CASSTGGEFWNTEAFF
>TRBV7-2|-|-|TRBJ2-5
CASSPGPARRETQYF
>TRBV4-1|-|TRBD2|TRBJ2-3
CASSPEQRGGLTDTQYF
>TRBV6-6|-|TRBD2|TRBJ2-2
CASRESGRGGELFF
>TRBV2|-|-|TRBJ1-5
CASSEEQVRNQPQHF
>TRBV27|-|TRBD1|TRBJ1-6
CASSLIGQGNSPLHF
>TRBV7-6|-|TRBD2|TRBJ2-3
CASSLGGGGPADTQYF
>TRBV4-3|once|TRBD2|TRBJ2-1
CASSPHNLAGVSNEQFF
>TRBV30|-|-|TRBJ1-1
CAWSEVGVEAFF
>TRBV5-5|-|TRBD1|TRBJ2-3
CASSLKLQGLAPDTQYF
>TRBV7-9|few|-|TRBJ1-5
CASSLTGDQPQHF
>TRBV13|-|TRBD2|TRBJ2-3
CASSPTSGRVRTDTQYF
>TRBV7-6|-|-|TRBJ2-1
CASRGTLPNEQFF
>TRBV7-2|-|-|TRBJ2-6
CASSSSTLSGANVLTF
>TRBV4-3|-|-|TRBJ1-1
CASSSRLLRTEAFF
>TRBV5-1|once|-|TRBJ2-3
CASSSGTDSADTQYF
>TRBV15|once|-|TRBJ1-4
CATSRGGAREKLFF
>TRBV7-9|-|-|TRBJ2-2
CASKGTANTGELFF
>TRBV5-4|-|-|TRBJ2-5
CASSLEGGSETQYF
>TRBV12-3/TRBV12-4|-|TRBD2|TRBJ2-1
CACAGGAVNEQFF
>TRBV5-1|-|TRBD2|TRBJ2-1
CASSPDPGLAEAQFF
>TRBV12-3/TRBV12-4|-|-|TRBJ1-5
CASTYSNQPQHF
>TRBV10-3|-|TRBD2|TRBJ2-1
CAISESTQGLPYNEQFF
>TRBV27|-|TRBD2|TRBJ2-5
CASSLSRTSREETQYF
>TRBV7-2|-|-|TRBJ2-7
CASSLAGTGYEQYF
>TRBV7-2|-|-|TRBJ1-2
CASSLGRRRANYGYTF
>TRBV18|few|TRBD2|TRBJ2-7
CASSPPGTTSGHEQYF
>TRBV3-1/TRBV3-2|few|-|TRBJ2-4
CASSQVNRASSKNIQYF
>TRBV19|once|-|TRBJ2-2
CASTTTDGRELFF
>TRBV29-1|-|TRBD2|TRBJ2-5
CSVVPRLAGVDETQYF